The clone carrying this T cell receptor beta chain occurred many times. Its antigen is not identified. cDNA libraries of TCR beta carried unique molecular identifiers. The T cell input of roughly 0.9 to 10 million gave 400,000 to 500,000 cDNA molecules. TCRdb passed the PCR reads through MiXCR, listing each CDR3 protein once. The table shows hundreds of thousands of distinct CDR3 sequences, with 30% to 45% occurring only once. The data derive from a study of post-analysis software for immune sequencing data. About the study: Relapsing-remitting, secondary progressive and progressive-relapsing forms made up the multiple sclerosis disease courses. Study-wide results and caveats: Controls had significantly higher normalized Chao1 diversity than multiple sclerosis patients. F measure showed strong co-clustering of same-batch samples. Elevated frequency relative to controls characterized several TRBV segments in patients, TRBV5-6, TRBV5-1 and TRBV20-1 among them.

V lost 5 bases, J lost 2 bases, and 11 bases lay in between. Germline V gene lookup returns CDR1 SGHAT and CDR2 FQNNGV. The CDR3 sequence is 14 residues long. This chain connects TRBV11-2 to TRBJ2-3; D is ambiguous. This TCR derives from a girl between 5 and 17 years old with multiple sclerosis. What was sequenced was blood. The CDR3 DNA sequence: TGTGCCAGCAGCCGTTCTAGGGACACAGATACGCAGTATTTT. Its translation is CASSRSRDTDTQYF.